The next 27 T cell receptor beta chains were all read from a single sample in a study of blood T cells in healthy people across ages. A J-beta primer mix and a sample-barcoded 5' primer were used in a second PCR of about 7 to 11 cycles. MiXCR, applied by TCRdb to the 5' RACE reads, yields one record per CDR3 protein. The sample records about 1.8 million distinct CDR3 sequences, about 50% being singletons. The sequenced sample consisted of blood. These TCRs come from a middle-aged woman in good health.

The chain links TRBV5-1 to TRBJ2-2; D not certain. Germline V gives CDR1 SGHRS, CDR2 YFSETQ. Trimming cost V 0 bases and J 1 base, with 7 bases left between them. The CDR3 extends over 15 amino acids. The chain's CDR3 is CASSLGHGNTGELFF. The CDR3 DNA sequence: TGCGCCAGCAGCTTGGGGCACGGGAACACCGGGGAGCTGTTTTTT.

This clonotype was seen a few times. This chain links TRBV9 with TRBJ2-1; TRBD1 might be the D (5 bases). The V gene's germline CDR1 is SGDLS and CDR2 YYNGEE. The CDR3 consists of 14 residues. V was cut by 3 bases and J by 6 bases, with 13 bases left in between. CDR3 amino acids: CASSGLRGRNEQFF. In DNA, the CDR3 is TGTGCCAGCAGCGGACTTAGGGGCCGCAATGAGCAGTTCTTC.

The chain has TRBV7-2 and TRBJ2-5; TRBD1 might be the D (5 bases). Germline CDR1 and CDR2: SGHTA and FQGNSA. The germline V and J ends were trimmed by 1 base and 11 bases, with 14 bases remaining between them. CDR3 length: 13 residues. This CDR3 reads CASSLDRQGQQYF. DNA for the CDR3: TGTGCCAGCAGCTTAGATAGGCAGGGCCAGCAGTACTTC. The whole variable domain, filled in from reference TRBV7-2 and TRBJ2-5, reads GAGVSQSPSNKVTEKGKDVELRCDPISGHTALYWYRQSLGQGLEFLIYFQGNSAPDKSGLPSDRFSAERTGGSVSTLTIQRTQQEDSAVYLCASSLDRQGQQYFGPGTRLLVL.

To note about this clonotype: One end of the junction varies from germline; a read error may be responsible. J is TRBJ2-3 and V is TRBV20-1; a weak D match, TRBD2 (5 bases). Germline assignment: CDR1 DFQATT and CDR2 SNEGSKA (reference sequence). The length of the CDR3 is 12 residues. Written as DNA, the CDR3 is TGTAGTGCTAGACACGGGGCAGATACGCAGTATTTT. Protein: CSARHGADTQYF.

The chain links TRBV4-1 to TRBJ2-5; 7 nucleotides align to TRBD1. With V trimmed by 1 base and J by 5 bases, 7 bases remained unmatched. Per germline, CDR1 MGHRA and CDR2 YSYEKL. The CDR3 runs to 15 residues. CDR3 in DNA: TGCGCCAGCAGCCAAGCCCGGGACAGTCGGGAGACCCAGTACTTC. Residues: CASSQARDSRETQYF.

CDR3 residues: CASSQEIGGTDTQYF. DNA for the CDR3: TGTGCCAGCAGCCAAGAGATCGGGGGCACAGATACGCAGTATTTT. The rearrangement links TRBV4-2 to TRBJ2-3; a possible D gene is TRBD2 (5 bases). V was clipped by 0 bases and J by 1 base, with 8 bases between them. The CDR3 is made up of 15 amino acids. Germline values: CDR1 LGHNA, CDR2 YNFKEQ.

This rearrangement joins TRBV6-5 to TRBJ2-2; 7 bases match TRBD2. This CDR3 is built from 16 residues. Germline V lookup: CDR1 MNHEY, CDR2 SVGAGI. Germline trimming cut 0 bases from V and 2 bases from J; bases unmatched to any gene: 3. CDR3 residues: CASSYSGGGNTGELFF. For the CDR3, the DNA is TGTGCCAGCAGTTACTCCGGCGGGGGTAACACCGGGGAGCTGTTTTTT.

The V and J genes are TRBV19 and TRBJ2-4; TRBD1 aligns across 7 bases. The CDR3 loop spans 12 amino acids. The trim removed 6 bases at V and 13 bases at J, leaving 9 bases unmatched. CDR1 is LNHDA, CDR2 SQIVND, per germline (reference sequence). The CDR3 spells CASSKTDRQQYF. The CDR3 DNA is TGTGCCAGTAGCAAAACGGACAGGCAGCAGTACTTC.

This chain joins TRBV19 and TRBJ1-2; D ambiguous. There are 13 residues in the CDR3. Germline CDR1 is LNHDA and CDR2 is SQIVND (reference sequence). Trimming took off 7 bases at V and 2 bases at J, with 11 bases between the two ends. The chain's CDR3 is CASTGRQNYGYTF. The CDR3 coding sequence is TGTGCCAGTACCGGCAGACAAAACTATGGCTACACCTTC.

There are a few counts of this clonotype. This chain joins TRBV12-3 or TRBV12-4 and TRBJ1-2; D uncertain. The CDR3 covers 14 residues. The germline V and J ends were trimmed by 7 bases and 4 bases, with 16 bases remaining between them. The CDR3 loop reads CASTPAGRVYGYTF. In nucleotides, the CDR3 is TGTGCCAGCACACCTGCGGGTCGGGTCTATGGCTACACCTTC.

The chain has TRBV20-1 and TRBJ2-5; 9 nucleotides agree with TRBD2. The CDR3 extends over 13 amino acids. After removal of 4 bases from V and 5 bases from J, the junction contained 5 bases not matched to a gene. The V gene's germline CDR1 is DFQATT and CDR2 SNEGSKA (reference sequence). The CDR3 loop is CSAISGGGETQYF. The CDR3 region has the DNA TGCAGTGCTATTAGCGGGGGCGGGGAGACCCAGTACTTC.

The V and J genes are TRBV6-5 and TRBJ1-2, with a tentative D call TRBD1 (6 bases). CDR1 and CDR2 (germline): MNHEY, SVGAGI. V was shortened by 6 bases and J by 0 bases, with 11 bases between the two germline ends. The CDR3 loop spans 14 amino acids. As DNA, the CDR3 is TGTGCCAGCAGCCCTAAGGGGGCTAACTATGGCTACACCTTC. Amino acid sequence: CASSPKGANYGYTF.

CDR3 protein: CATSRDLSRGTDFPYEQYF. The CDR3 DNA sequence: TGTGCCACCAGCAGAGATCTATCCAGGGGGACAGATTTTCCCTACGAGCAGTACTTC. The chain combines TRBV15 with TRBJ2-7; 7 bases align to TRBD1. The V gene's germline CDR1 is LNHNV and CDR2 YYDKDF (reference sequence). The trim removed 0 bases at V and 2 bases at J, leaving 16 bases unmatched. This CDR3 comprises 19 residues.

The chain has TRBV3-1 and TRBJ2-7; 7 bases align to TRBD1. With 5 bases clipped from V and 3 bases from J, the junction kept 10 bases outside the gene matches. Germline assignment: CDR1 LGHDT and CDR2 YNNKEL (reference sequence). This CDR3 has 15 amino acids. The CDR3 DNA reads TGTGCCAGCAGCTATTGGACAGGAGGAGTCTACGAGCAGTACTTC. It translates to CASSYWTGGVYEQYF.

This clonotype was seen many times. The chain links TRBV28 to TRBJ2-1, with a weak D call TRBD1 (6 bases). Germline V gene sequence: CDR1 MDHEN, CDR2 SYDVKM. The CDR3 is 14 amino acids. Trimming took 6 bases from V and 4 from J, leaving 13 bases between them. CDR3 bases: TGTGCCAGCAGCTTGACAGGTACTTACAATGAGCAGTTCTTC. Amino acids: CASSLTGTYNEQFF.

This rearrangement joins TRBV7-2 to TRBJ2-1, with 10 bases fitting TRBD2. J gave up 4 bases and V 4 bases, and 10 bases lay outside the gene matches. CDR3 length: 17 residues. CDR1 and CDR2 from the germline V gene are SGHTA and FQGNSA. The CDR3 protein is CASSSGLAESFYNEQFF. CDR3 coding DNA: TGTGCCAGCAGCTCCGGACTAGCGGAATCCTTTTACAATGAGCAGTTCTTC.

In its sample, this clonotype was seen a few times. The chain joins TRBV12-5 to TRBJ1-2, with D possibly matching TRBD1 (5 bases). The CDR3 spans 14 residues. V gave up 1 base and J gave up 8 bases, with 14 bases separating them. The germline V gene has CDR1 LGHNT and CDR2 FRNRAP. The CDR3 DNA is TGTGCTAGTGGTTTGGCAAGAGGGGTTTTCGGCTACACCTTC. Its protein product is CASGLARGVFGYTF.

This clonotype showed up just a few times. The chain joins TRBV3-1 to TRBJ2-3; 10 bases map to TRBD2. CDR1 is LGHDT, CDR2 YNNKEL, per germline (reference sequence). J lost 5 bases, V lost 7 bases, and 9 bases had no gene match. CDR3 length: 15 residues. This CDR3 reads CASTDGTSERDTQYF. CDR3 in DNA: TGTGCCAGCACCGACGGGACTAGCGAGAGAGATACGCAGTATTTT.

V gene TRBV28 combines with J gene TRBJ1-2; no clear D. CDR1 and CDR2 from the germline V gene are MDHEN and SYDVKM. The V gene lost 8 bases and the J gene lost 8 bases, with 12 bases spanning the gap. This CDR3 comprises 11 residues. DNA for the CDR3: TGTGCCAGCGGGCAGGCCTTGGGCTACACCTTC. Amino acids: CASGQALGYTF.

V gene TRBV6-2 or TRBV6-3 combines with J gene TRBJ2-1, with D possibly being TRBD1 or TRBD2 (5 bases each). V was clipped by 2 bases and J by 2 bases, with 13 bases between them. This CDR3 has 16 amino acids. Germline V gives CDR1 MNHEY, CDR2 SVGEGT. The CDR3 loop is CASSYGGRGAYNEQFF. Written as DNA, the CDR3 is TGTGCCAGCAGTTACGGGGGTCGTGGTGCCTACAATGAGCAGTTCTTC.

The chain is built from TRBV10-3 and TRBJ2-4, with TRBD1 matching over 8 bases. TRBJ2-5 matches the DNA end more closely, so the J call is doubtful. Germline CDR1 and CDR2: ENHRY and SYGVKD. The CDR3 contains 16 residues. The CDR3 coding sequence is TGTGCCATCAGCGAGACCCAAGGACAGGGTGCTGAGACCCAGTACTTC. Protein sequence: CAISETQGQGAETQYF.

The chain joins TRBV11-2 to TRBJ2-1, with TRBD2 identical over 7 bases. The J call may be mistaken, given a closer DNA end match to TRBJ2-7. This CDR3 is 15 amino acids long. Per the germline V gene, CDR1 is SGHAT and CDR2 is FQNNGV. The CDR3 loop reads CASSLFGGGYNEQYF. The CDR3 DNA follows: TGTGCCAGCAGCTTATTCGGCGGGGGTTACAATGAGCAGTACTTC.

This chain joins TRBV20-1 and TRBJ2-7; 8 bases fit TRBD1. The CDR3 length is 14 residues. In germline, CDR1 is DFQATT, CDR2 SNEGSKA (reference sequence). Trimming cost V 7 bases and J 0 bases; bases outside gene matches: 8. The CDR3: CSGTTGGVSYEQYF. The CDR3 coding sequence is TGCAGTGGGACCACAGGGGGAGTCTCCTACGAGCAGTACTTC.

This clonotype was seen only a few times. This sequence joins TRBV29-1 and TRBJ2-1; 7 positions match TRBD2. The DNA end is a closer match to TRBJ2-7, so the J assignment may be wrong. This CDR3 comprises 13 residues. CDR1 and CDR2 (germline): SQVTM, ANQGSEA. The CDR3 is CSVEGGGNNEQYF. The CDR3 bases are TGCAGCGTTGAAGGCGGGGGAAACAATGAGCAGTACTTC.

This clonotype was counted between two and nine times. V gene TRBV6-5 combines with J gene TRBJ2-1; D may be TRBD2 (5 bases). The CDR3 loop spans 16 amino acids. V shed 0 bases and J shed 8 bases, with 17 bases lying between them. CDR1 is MNHEY and CDR2 is SVGAGI in the germline V gene. CDR3 sequence: CASSYSGVTPLYEQFF. The CDR3 DNA reads TGTGCCAGCAGTTACTCCGGGGTGACGCCCCTCTATGAGCAGTTCTTC.

This clonotype was detected only a few times. CDR3 amino acids: CSAFSSRNEQFF. The DNA of the CDR3 is TGCAGTGCTTTTAGTAGCAGGAATGAGCAGTTCTTC. This chain uses TRBV20-1 with TRBJ2-1; no reliable D call. CDR3 length equals 12 residues. Germline V gene lookup returns CDR1 DFQATT and CDR2 SNEGSKA (reference sequence). Trimming took 5 bases from V and 7 from J, leaving 12 bases between them.

This clonotype was recorded many times. The chain is built from TRBV29-1 and TRBJ2-6; 7 bases match TRBD1. Germline assignment: CDR1 SQVTM and CDR2 ANQGSEA. CDR3 length: 16 residues. Trimming took 6 bases from V and 0 from J; bases not matched to a gene: 8. CDR3 bases: TGCAGCGTACTAGACAGGGTGCGCTCTGGGGCCAACGTCCTGACTTTC. Its translation is CSVLDRVRSGANVLTF.